One sample yielded the 26 T cell receptor beta chains listed below, sequenced in a study of Tregs in tolerant kidney transplant recipients. Mixed chimerism was transient after nonmyeloablative marrow transplants from related graft donors. Profiling relied on immunoSEQ multiplex PCR, and the TCRdb table lists in-frame clones only, not all of them. The table lists 74,000 or so clones, more than 85% of them singletons. Sequencing was performed on CD4+ T cells from blood (PBMCs), taken 24 months after the transplant. The receptors originated from a human patient who received a combined kidney and bone marrow transplant. Some T cells may be transferred from the graft donor.

The chain combines TRBV5-8 with TRBJ2-5, with 11 bases identical to TRBD2. Germline V CDR1 and CDR2: SGHTS, YDEGEE. The CDR3 is made up of 15 amino acids. V shed 0 bases and J 5 bases; nucleotides not matched to a gene: 3. Here the CDR3 reads CASSLGLAGGETQYF. The DNA of the CDR3 is TGTGCCAGCAGCTTGGGGCTAGCGGGAGGTGAGACCCAGTACTTC.

This chain joins TRBV11-3 and TRBJ2-1; 9 nucleotides match TRBD1. Germline lookup yields CDR1 SGHNT and CDR2 YENEEA. V lost 0 bases, J lost 8 bases, and 11 bases stayed unmatched. This CDR3 region has 17 residues. The CDR3 sequence: CASSLDFFRTGADEQFF. The CDR3 nucleotides are TGTGCCAGCAGCTTAGATTTTTTCAGGACAGGGGCCGATGAGCAGTTCTTC.

This clone was recorded once. This chain joins TRBV19 and TRBJ1-2; 7 bases fit TRBD1. This CDR3 is built from 13 residues. J was trimmed by 2 bases and V by 6 bases; bases with no gene match: 3. Germline CDR1 is LNHDA and CDR2 is SQIVND (reference sequence). As DNA, the CDR3 is TGTGCCAGTAGAGGCAGGGGGAACTATGGCTACACCTTC. Its translation is CASRGRGNYGYTF.

This rearrangement joins TRBV7-2 to TRBJ2-5; D gene ambiguous. CDR1 is SGHTA and CDR2 is FQGNSA in the germline V gene. V was clipped by 4 bases and J by 5 bases, with 11 bases between them. This CDR3 is 13 amino acids long. CDR3 protein: CASSSRRAETQYF. In nucleotides, the CDR3 is TGTGCCAGCAGCTCCCGAAGAGCGGAGACCCAGTACTTC.

The chain employs TRBV6-5 and TRBJ2-3; the D gene is possibly TRBD2 (7 bases). Germline values: CDR1 MNHEY, CDR2 SVGAGI. This CDR3 region has 14 residues. V shed 7 bases and J shed 3 bases, with 14 bases lying between them. The CDR3 bases are TGTGCCAGCAAGGGCGGGGGCGCAACAGATACGCAGTATTTT. It yields the protein CASKGGGATDTQYF.

This chain connects TRBV30 to TRBJ2-7; 12 bases align to TRBD2. V was pared by 7 bases and J by 2 bases, with 3 bases of the junction left unmatched. The CDR3 has 13 residues. Germline CDR1 is GTSNPN and CDR2 is SVGIG (reference sequence). In DNA, the CDR3 is TGTGCCTCTAGCGGGAGGGCCCCCTACGAGCAGTACTTC. This sequence encodes CASSGRAPYEQYF.

The rearrangement uses TRBV11-1 and TRBJ2-2; the match to TRBD1 covers 7 bases. The CDR3 sequence is 15 residues long. Unmatched junction bases numbered 6, after V lost 5 bases and J lost 3 bases. The germline V gene has CDR1 SGHAT and CDR2 FQDESV (reference sequence). CDR3 residues: CASSTYRGDTGELFF. As DNA, the CDR3 is TGTGCCAGCAGCACATACAGGGGTGACACCGGGGAGCTGTTTTTT.

The genes are TRBV30 and TRBJ1-3; 7 positions match TRBD1. Germline V lookup: CDR1 GTSNPN, CDR2 SVGIG (reference sequence). Unmatched junction bases numbered 12, after V lost 3 bases and J lost 1 base. This CDR3 spans 17 amino acids. The CDR3 DNA sequence: TGTGCCTGGAGGAACCTTGGACAGGCCGCTTCTGGAAACACCATATATTTT. This codes for CAWRNLGQAASGNTIYF.

The chain uses TRBV9 and TRBJ2-6; maybe TRBD1 (6 bases). The CDR3 is 15 residues long. Trimming left V 1 base short and J 4 bases short, with 9 bases between. Germline-derived CDR1 and CDR2 are SGDLS and YYNGEE. CDR3 coding DNA: TGTGCCAGCAGCGTAAGGACAGACGGGGCCAACGTCCTGACTTTC. Amino acid sequence: CASSVRTDGANVLTF. Complete variable domain (other parts from reference TRBV9 and TRBJ2-6): DSGVTQTPKHLITATGQRVTLRCSPRSGDLSVYWYQQSLDQGLQFLIQYYNGEERAKGNILERFSAQQFPDLHSELNLSSLELGDSALYFCASSVRTDGANVLTFGAGSRLTVL.

The chain employs TRBV7-3 and TRBJ2-3; TRBD2 might be the D (5 bases). The CDR3 runs to 16 residues. Germline V gene sequence: CDR1 SGHTA, CDR2 FQGTGA. V lost 5 bases and J 1 base, leaving 16 bases between the germline ends. CDR3 DNA sequence: TGTGCCAGCAGCGAGCGGTTAGAGGGCCGCACAGATACGCAGTATTTT. Protein product: CASSERLEGRTDTQYF. Full variable domain (outside the CDR3, taken from reference TRBV7-3 and TRBJ2-3): GAGVSQTPSNKVTEKGKYVELRCDPISGHTALYWYRQSLGQGPEFLIYFQGTGAADDSGLPNDRFFAVRPEGSVSTLKIQRTERGDSAVYLCASSERLEGRTDTQYFGPGTRLTVL.

This clone has a handful of counts. This chain joins TRBV30 and TRBJ1-1; D gene unclear. Germline-derived CDR1 and CDR2 are GTSNPN and SVGIG (reference sequence). V gave up 0 bases and J gave up 3 bases, with 8 bases separating them. The CDR3 spans 13 residues. In DNA, the CDR3 is TGTGCCTGGAGTGTAAGAGGCGACACTGAAGCTTTCTTT. This gives the protein CAWSVRGDTEAFF.

The J gene is TRBJ1-1, the V gene TRBV27, with TRBD1 matching 8 bases. With 4 bases clipped from V and 1 base from J, the junction kept 14 bases outside the gene matches. The CDR3 runs to 18 residues. Germline loops: CDR1 MNHEY, CDR2 SMNVEV (reference sequence). In DNA, the CDR3 is TGTGCCAGCAGTTCTCCTCTAAAGACAGGGGATAAGAACACTGAAGCTTTCTTT. Its protein is CASSSPLKTGDKNTEAFF.

The chain combines TRBV6-4 with TRBJ2-7; D gene ambiguous. The V end lost 5 bases, the J end lost 6 bases, and 5 bases lay between the germline ends. The CDR3 consists of 10 residues. Germline-derived CDR1 and CDR2 are MRHNA and SNTAGT. CDR3 in DNA: TGTGCCAGCAGTCACAGCGAGCAGTACTTC. This sequence encodes CASSHSEQYF.

The count of this clone is one. J is TRBJ2-7 and V is TRBV11-2; TRBD1 matches at 12 bases. The trim removed 5 bases at V and 4 bases at J, leaving 6 bases unmatched. Germline CDR1 SGHAT, CDR2 FQNNGV. The CDR3 sequence is 15 residues long. The chain's CDR3 is CASSPPGQGAYEQYF. The CDR3 DNA follows: TGTGCCAGCAGCCCCCCGGGACAGGGGGCTTACGAGCAGTACTTC.

The chain carries TRBV19 and TRBJ2-2; 10 nucleotides line up with TRBD2. The CDR3 is 15 amino acids. V lost 7 bases to trimming and J lost 5 bases; unmatched junction nucleotides: 7. Germline V gene data show CDR1 as LNHDA and CDR2 as SQIVND (reference sequence). The CDR3: CASNSLAGVTGELFF. DNA of the CDR3: TGTGCCAGTAATTCGCTAGCGGGAGTTACCGGGGAGCTGTTTTTT.

This clone was observed a single time. The rearrangement links TRBV19 to TRBJ2-2, with no clear D. The CDR3 covers 15 residues. V lost 9 bases and J lost 4, with 18 bases in between. CDR1 LNHDA and CDR2 SQIVND come from the germline V gene (reference sequence). The DNA of the CDR3 is TGTGCCAGGTCGAAGTCAGGATCGCGCACCGGGGAGCTGTTTTTT. Amino acids: CARSKSGSRTGELFF.

The chain couples TRBV6-1 to TRBJ1-5, with 9 bases fitting TRBD1. The CDR3 consists of 16 residues. With V trimmed by 4 bases and J by 2 bases, 6 bases remained unmatched. Germline V lookup: CDR1 MNHNS, CDR2 SASEGT. The CDR3 DNA reads TGTGCCAGCAGTGGGACAGGGGTAATAGGCAATCAGCCCCAGCATTTT. Translating it yields CASSGTGVIGNQPQHF.

The CDR3 nucleotides read TGTGCCTGGAGTGCACGAAGGACAGGGGATTTTCAAGAGACCCAGTACTTC. Protein: CAWSARRTGDFQETQYF. This chain uses TRBV30 with TRBJ2-5; TRBD1 matches at 9 bases. V shed 1 base and J 2 bases; nucleotides not matched to a gene: 11. The germline V gene has CDR1 GTSNPN and CDR2 SVGIG (reference sequence). The CDR3 consists of 17 residues.

The rearrangement links TRBV13 to TRBJ2-6, with TRBD2 identical over 10 bases. V was pared by 3 bases and J by 2 bases, with 4 bases of the junction left unmatched. Germline lookup yields CDR1 PRHDT and CDR2 FYEKMQ (reference sequence). The CDR3 loop spans 17 amino acids. Written as DNA, the CDR3 is TGTGCCAGCAGCTTCAGCGGGGGGGCACCTGGGGCCAACGTCCTGACTTTC. It codes for CASSFSGGAPGANVLTF.

This clone showed up just a few times. The chain carries TRBV2 and TRBJ2-3; TRBD2 agrees at 8 bases. The CDR3 loop spans 14 amino acids. With 7 bases clipped from V and 2 bases from J, the junction kept 5 bases outside the gene matches. Looked up from germline, CDR1 is SNHLY and CDR2 is FYNNEI. CDR3: CASIGGGITDTQYF. The CDR3 nucleotides are TGTGCCAGCATAGGCGGGGGGATCACAGATACGCAGTATTTT. Full variable domain (outside the CDR3, taken from reference TRBV2 and TRBJ2-3): EPEVTQTPSHQVTQMGQEVILRCVPISNHLYFYWYRQILGQKVEFLVSFYNNEISEKSEIFDDQFSVERPDGSNFTLKIRSTKLEDSAMYFCASIGGGITDTQYFGPGTRLTVL.

The gene calls are TRBV15 and TRBJ1-2; D might be TRBD1 (5 bases). Trimming removed 3 bases at V and 8 bases at J, with 10 bases between. The germline CDR1 and CDR2 sequences are LNHNV and YYDKDF (reference sequence). CDR3 length: 12 residues. CDR3 nucleotide sequence: TGTGCCACCAGCAGGGACACTGGGGGCTACACCTTC. Its protein is CATSRDTGGYTF.

This clone occurred once. The chain uses TRBV7-8 and TRBJ1-4; no definite D call. CDR1 and CDR2 from the germline V gene are SGHVS and FQNEAQ. V was trimmed by 1 base and J by 0 bases, leaving 6 bases between them. The CDR3 is made up of 15 amino acids. CDR3 DNA: TGTGCCAGCAGCTTAGTTGAGGCAACTAATGAAAAACTGTTTTTT. This gives the protein CASSLVEATNEKLFF.

This chain joins TRBV19 and TRBJ2-1; TRBD1 matches 7 bases. Germline V gene lookup returns CDR1 LNHDA and CDR2 SQIVND (reference sequence). The CDR3 loop spans 16 amino acids. V shed 2 bases and J 7 bases; nucleotides not matched to a gene: 11. CDR3 DNA sequence: TGTGCCAGTAGTATAAGAAGACAGGGACCGCGGAATGAGCAGTTCTTC. Protein product: CASSIRRQGPRNEQFF.

The rearrangement links TRBV2 to TRBJ2-7, with 15 bases identical to TRBD2. Per the germline V gene, CDR1 is SNHLY and CDR2 is FYNNEI. V lost 7 bases, J lost 4 bases, and 2 bases stayed unmatched. The CDR3 spans 14 residues. CDR3 sequence reads: CASNGLAGGYEQYF. The CDR3, as DNA: TGTGCCAGCAACGGACTAGCGGGAGGGTACGAGCAGTACTTC.

V and J are TRBV10-3 and TRBJ1-1; TRBD1 aligns across 8 bases. Trimming removed 8 bases from V and 3 bases from J; junction bases left unmatched: 5. Germline CDR1 reads ENHRY; CDR2 reads SYGVKD. This CDR3 contains 13 residues. The CDR3 spells CAIGQGEDTEAFF. CDR3 nucleotides: TGTGCCATCGGACAGGGCGAGGACACTGAAGCTTTCTTT.

This clone has only one observation. The chain has TRBV7-9 and TRBJ2-6; 11 nucleotides agree with TRBD1. The V segment lost 5 bases and the J segment 2 bases; nucleotides outside the gene matches: 8. The CDR3 is 18 residues long. The V gene's germline CDR1 is SEHNR and CDR2 FQNEAQ (reference sequence). CDR3 bases: TGTGCCAGCAGCCTGGGACAGGGGGTTAACCCTGGGGCCAACGTCCTGACTTTC. Its protein is CASSLGQGVNPGANVLTF.